The following is a TCR beta chain sequence with its context. Antigen: not known. Germline-derived CDR1 and CDR2 are SGHVS and FQNEAQ. The CDR3 spans 13 residues. Losses at the gene ends were 5 bases for V and 3 bases for J; bases not matched to a gene: 3. PCR involved 60 Vbeta and 13 Jbeta primers. The method was immunoSEQ multiplex PCR; TCRdb's version includes in-frame clones alone and lacks a portion of them. The sample has 99,000 or so clones; roughly 80% are singletons. These data belong to a study of cytomegalovirus exposure and HLA in healthy donors. General study findings and limits: Earlier results showed most TCR beta V segments being productive about 87% or about 30% of the time. It was 150 to 200 TCR beta chains that were listed as cytomegalovirus-associated.

Sequencing was carried out using PBMCs. The sequence derives from a young man in good health and CMV-seropositive. This chain connects TRBV7-8 to TRBJ2-5; the match to TRBD1 covers 7 bases. As DNA, the CDR3 is TGTGCCAGCAGCAAAACAGGGGAAGAGACCCAGTACTTC. Its translation is CASSKTGEETQYF. The full variable domain, in which reference TRBV7-8 and TRBJ2-5 provide the parts outside the CDR3, is GAGVSQSPRYKVAKRGQDVALRCDPISGHVSLFWYQQALGQGPEFLTYFQNEAQLDKSGLPSDRFFAERPEGSVSTLKIQRTQQEDSAVYLCASSKTGEETQYFGPGTRLLVL.